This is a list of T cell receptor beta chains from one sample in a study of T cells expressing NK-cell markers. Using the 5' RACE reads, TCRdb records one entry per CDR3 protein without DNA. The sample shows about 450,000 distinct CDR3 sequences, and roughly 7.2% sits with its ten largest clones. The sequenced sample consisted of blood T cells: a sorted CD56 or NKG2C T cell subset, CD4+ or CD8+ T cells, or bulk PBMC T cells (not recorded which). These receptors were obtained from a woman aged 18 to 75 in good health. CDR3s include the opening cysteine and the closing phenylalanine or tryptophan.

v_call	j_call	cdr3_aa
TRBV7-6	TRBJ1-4	CASSLSGNEKLFF
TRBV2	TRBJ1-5	CASSERSGRPTPNGQPQHF
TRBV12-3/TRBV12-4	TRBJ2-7	CASSAKGDYEQYF
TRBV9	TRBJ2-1	CASSPRGLGNEQFF
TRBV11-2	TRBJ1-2	CASSALGADGYTF
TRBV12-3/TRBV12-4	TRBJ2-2	CASSFGSTGELFF
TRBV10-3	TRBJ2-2	CAISELEQGTGELFF
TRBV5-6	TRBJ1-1	CASSFGRVNTEAFF
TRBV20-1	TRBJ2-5	CSAPVLGYQETQYF
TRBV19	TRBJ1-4	CASSFRTGQLIEKLFF
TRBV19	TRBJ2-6	CASKREPSGANVLTF
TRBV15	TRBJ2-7	CATSRSSSSGLLYEQYF
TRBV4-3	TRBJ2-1	CASSQDMERAAYNEQFF
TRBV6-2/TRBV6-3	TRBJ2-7	CASSYTTLTGQYF
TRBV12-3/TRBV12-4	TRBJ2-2	CASSTDSENTGELFF
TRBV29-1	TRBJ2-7	CSVGRGGDEQYF
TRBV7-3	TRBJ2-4	CASSSTPQQGAAKNIQYF
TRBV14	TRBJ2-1	CASSLGGSAYNDQFF
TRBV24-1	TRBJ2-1	CATSDPARGGPFAKFF
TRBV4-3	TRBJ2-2	CASSAGQNTGELFF
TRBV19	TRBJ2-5	CASNPRVSWGNQETQYF
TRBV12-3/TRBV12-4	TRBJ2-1	CASSFVATANEQFF
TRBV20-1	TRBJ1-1	CSARDLRSSNTEAFF
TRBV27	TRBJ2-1	CASNSMLGGIYNEQFF
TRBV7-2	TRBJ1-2	CASSSEPSLGGYTF
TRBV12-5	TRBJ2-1	CASGSGQIYNEQFF
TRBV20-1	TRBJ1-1	CSATGQGALRSTEAFF
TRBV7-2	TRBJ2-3	CASSRYSDTQYF
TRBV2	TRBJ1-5	CASSDSGGGGQPQHF
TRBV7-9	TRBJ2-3	CASSRGSTASTDTQYF
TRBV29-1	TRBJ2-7	CSGSPNDRSEQYF
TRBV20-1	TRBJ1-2	CSATPAADYGYTF
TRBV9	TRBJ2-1	CASSVAGLAGGGYNEQFF
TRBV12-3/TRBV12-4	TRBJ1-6	CASSLGENNSPLHF
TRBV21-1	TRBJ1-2	CASSPETDYGYTF
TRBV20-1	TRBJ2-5	CSARDKGTPGPETQYF
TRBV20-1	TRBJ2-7	CSATGTSGLSYEQYF
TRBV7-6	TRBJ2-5	CASSRHTGGGQETQYF
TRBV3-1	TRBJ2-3	CASSQDPLFVRSTDTQYF
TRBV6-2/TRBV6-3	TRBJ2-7	CASSYSPGTFIYEQYF
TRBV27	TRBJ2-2	CASTKGSDRVVWTGELFF
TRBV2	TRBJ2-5	CASNLREQETQYF
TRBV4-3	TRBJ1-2	CASSQDLGRTLDGGYTF
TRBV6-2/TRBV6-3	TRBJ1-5	CASIPGRQKNQPQHF
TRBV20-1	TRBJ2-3	CSARLPGEGTDTQYF
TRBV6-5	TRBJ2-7	CASSYLSGTGAEQYF
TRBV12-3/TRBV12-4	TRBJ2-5	CASSLGRRRDQETQYF
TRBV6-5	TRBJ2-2	CASSYLYRAAGELFF
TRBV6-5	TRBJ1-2	CASSYSRGGYTF